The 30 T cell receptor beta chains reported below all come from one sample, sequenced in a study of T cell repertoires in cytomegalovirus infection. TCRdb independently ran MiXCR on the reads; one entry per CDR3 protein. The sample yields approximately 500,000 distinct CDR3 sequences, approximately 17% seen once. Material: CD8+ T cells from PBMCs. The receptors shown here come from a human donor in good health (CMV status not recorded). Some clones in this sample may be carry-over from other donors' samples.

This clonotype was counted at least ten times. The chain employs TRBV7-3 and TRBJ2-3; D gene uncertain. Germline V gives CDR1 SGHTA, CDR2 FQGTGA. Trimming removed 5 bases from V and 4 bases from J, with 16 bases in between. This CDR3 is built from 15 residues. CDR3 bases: TGTGCCAGCAGCCCCGTGGGTCCCCCGCCAGATACGCAGTATTTT. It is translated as CASSPVGPPPDTQYF.

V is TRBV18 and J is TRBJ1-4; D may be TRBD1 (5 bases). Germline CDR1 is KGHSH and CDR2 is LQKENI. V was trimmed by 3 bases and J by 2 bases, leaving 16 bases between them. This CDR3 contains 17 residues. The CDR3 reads CASSPGLSGWTNEKLFF. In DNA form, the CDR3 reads TGTGCCAGCTCACCCGGCCTCTCAGGGTGGACTAATGAAAAACTGTTTTTT.

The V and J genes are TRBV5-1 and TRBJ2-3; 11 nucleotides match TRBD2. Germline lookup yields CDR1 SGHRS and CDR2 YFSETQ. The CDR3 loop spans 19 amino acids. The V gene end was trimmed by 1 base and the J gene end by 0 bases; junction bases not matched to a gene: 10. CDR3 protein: CASSLFRQTSGTSTDTQYF. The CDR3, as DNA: TGCGCCAGCAGCTTGTTCCGCCAGACTAGCGGGACGAGCACAGATACGCAGTATTTT.

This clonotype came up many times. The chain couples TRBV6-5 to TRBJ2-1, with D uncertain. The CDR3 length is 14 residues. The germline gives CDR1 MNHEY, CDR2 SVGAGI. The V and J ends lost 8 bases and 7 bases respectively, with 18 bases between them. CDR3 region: CASRPKAPTNEQFF. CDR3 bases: TGTGCCAGCCGCCCTAAGGCACCAACAAATGAGCAGTTCTTC.

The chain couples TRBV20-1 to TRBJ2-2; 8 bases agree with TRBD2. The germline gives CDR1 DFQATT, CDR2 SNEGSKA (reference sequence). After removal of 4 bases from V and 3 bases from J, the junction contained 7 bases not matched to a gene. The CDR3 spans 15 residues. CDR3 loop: CSANRGGADTGELFF. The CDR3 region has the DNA TGCAGTGCTAACCGGGGGGGCGCGGACACCGGGGAGCTGTTTTTT.

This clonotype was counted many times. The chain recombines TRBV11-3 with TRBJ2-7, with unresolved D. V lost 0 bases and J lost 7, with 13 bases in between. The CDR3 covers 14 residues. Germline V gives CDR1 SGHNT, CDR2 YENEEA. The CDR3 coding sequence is TGTGCCAGCAGCTTAGATATGAATTCGAGGGAGCAGTACTTC. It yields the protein CASSLDMNSREQYF.

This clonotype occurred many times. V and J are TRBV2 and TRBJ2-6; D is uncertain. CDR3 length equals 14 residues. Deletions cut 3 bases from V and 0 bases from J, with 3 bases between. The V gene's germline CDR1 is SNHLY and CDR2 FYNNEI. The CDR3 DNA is TGTGCCAGCAGTGAGAACTCTGGGGCCAACGTCCTGACTTTC. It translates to CASSENSGANVLTF.

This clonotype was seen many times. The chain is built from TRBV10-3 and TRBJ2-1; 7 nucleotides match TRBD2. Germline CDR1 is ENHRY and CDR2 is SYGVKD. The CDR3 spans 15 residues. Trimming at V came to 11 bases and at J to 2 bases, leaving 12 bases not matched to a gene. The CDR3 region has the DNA TGTGCCTCCTCTCCCATCGGGACTACCTACAATGAGCAGTTCTTC. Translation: CASSPIGTTYNEQFF.

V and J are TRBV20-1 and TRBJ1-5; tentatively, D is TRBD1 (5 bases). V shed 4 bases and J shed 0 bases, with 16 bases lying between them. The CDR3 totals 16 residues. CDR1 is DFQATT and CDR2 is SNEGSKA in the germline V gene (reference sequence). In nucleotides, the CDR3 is TGCAGTGCTACCAAGACGGGACTCCATAGCAATCAGCCCCAGCATTTT. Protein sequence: CSATKTGLHSNQPQHF.

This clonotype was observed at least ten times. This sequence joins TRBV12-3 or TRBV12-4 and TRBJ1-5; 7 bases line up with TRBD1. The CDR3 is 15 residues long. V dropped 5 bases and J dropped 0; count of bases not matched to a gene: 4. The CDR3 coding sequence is TGTGCCAGCAGTCACCGGGACAGTAGCAATCAGCCCCAGCATTTT. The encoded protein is CASSHRDSSNQPQHF.

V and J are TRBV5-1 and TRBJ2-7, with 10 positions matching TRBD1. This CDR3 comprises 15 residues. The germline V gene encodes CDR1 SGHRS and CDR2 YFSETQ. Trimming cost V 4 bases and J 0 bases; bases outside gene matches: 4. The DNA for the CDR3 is TGCGCCAGCAGCCAGGGACAGGGGATCTCCTACGAGCAGTACTTC. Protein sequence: CASSQGQGISYEQYF. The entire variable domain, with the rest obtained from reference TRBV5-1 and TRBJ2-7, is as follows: KAGVTQTPRYLIKTRGQQVTLSCSPISGHRSVSWYQQTPGQGLQFLFEYFSETQRNKGNFPGRFSGRQFSNSRSEMNVSTLELGDSALYLCASSQGQGISYEQYFGPGTRLTVT.

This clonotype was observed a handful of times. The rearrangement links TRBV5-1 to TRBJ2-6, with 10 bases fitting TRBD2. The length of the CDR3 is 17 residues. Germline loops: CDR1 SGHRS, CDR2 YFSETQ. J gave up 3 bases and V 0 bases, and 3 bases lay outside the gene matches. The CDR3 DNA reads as TGCGCCAGCAGCTTGGGTTCTAGCGGGAGTGGGGCCAACGTCCTGACTTTC. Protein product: CASSLGSSGSGANVLTF.

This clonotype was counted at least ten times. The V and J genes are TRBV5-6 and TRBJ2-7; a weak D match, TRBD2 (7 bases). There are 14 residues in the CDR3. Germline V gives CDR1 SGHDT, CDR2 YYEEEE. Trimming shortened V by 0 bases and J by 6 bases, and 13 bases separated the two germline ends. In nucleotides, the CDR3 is TGTGCCAGCAGCTTGGGGGGGCGCGGGGGCGAGCAGTACTTC. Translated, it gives CASSLGGRGGEQYF. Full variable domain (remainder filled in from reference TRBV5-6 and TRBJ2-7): DAGVTQSPTHLIKTRGQQVTLRCSPKSGHDTVSWYQQALGQGPQFIFQYYEEEERQRGNFPDRFSGHQFPNYSSELNVNALLLGDSALYLCASSLGGRGGEQYFGPGTRLTVT.

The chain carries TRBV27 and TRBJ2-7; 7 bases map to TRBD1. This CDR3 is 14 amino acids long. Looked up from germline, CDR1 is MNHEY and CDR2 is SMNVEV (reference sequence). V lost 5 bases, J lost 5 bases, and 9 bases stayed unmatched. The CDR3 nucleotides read TGTGCCAGCAGTCTCACAAGGGGGCCCGACGAGCAGTACTTC. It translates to CASSLTRGPDEQYF.

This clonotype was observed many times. The CDR3 protein is CASRSQRGVTNEKLFF. The CDR3 DNA reads TGTGCCAGCAGATCACAACGGGGGGTCACTAATGAAAAACTGTTTTTT. The chain employs TRBV6-6 and TRBJ1-4; a possible D gene is TRBD1 (5 bases). The CDR3 extends over 16 amino acids. Germline CDR1 is MNHNY and CDR2 is SVGAGI (reference sequence). V lost 6 bases to trimming and J lost 2 bases, with 16 bases between them.

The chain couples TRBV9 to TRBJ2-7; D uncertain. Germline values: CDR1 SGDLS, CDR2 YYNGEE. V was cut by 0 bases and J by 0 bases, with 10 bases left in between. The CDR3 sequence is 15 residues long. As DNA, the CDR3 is TGTGCCAGCAGCGTAGGGGGTATGAGCTCCTACGAGCAGTACTTC. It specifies CASSVGGMSSYEQYF.

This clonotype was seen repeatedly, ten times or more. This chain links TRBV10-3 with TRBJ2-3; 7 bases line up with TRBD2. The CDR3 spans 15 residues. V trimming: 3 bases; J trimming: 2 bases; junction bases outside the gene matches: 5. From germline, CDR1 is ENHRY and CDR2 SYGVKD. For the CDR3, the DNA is TGTGCCATCAGTGATTCTAGCGGTCCCACAGATACGCAGTATTTT. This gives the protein CAISDSSGPTDTQYF.

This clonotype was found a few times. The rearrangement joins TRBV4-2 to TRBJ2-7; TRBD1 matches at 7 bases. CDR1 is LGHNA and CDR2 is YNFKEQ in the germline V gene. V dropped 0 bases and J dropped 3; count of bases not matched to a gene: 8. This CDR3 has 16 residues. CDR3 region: CASSQDRTGAGYEQYF. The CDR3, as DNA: TGTGCCAGCAGCCAAGATCGAACAGGGGCCGGCTACGAGCAGTACTTC.

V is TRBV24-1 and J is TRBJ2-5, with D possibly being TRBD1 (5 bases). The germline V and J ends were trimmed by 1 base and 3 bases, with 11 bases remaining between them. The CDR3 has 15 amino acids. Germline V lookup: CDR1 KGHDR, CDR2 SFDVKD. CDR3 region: CATSDFDSSEETQYF. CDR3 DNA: TGTGCCACCAGTGATTTCGACAGTTCGGAAGAGACCCAGTACTTC.

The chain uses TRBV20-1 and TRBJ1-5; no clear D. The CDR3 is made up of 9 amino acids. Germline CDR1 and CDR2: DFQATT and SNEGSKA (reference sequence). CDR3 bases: TGCAGCTCTGGGCAGCCCCAGCATTTT. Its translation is CSSGQPQHF.

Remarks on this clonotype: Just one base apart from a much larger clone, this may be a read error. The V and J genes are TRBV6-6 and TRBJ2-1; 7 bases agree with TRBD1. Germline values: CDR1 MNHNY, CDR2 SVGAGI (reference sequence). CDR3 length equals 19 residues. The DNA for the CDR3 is TGTGCCAGCAGTTACGTAAGGGGATTAGACAGGGACGACTACAATGAGCGGTTCTTC. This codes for CASSYVRGLDRDDYNERFF.

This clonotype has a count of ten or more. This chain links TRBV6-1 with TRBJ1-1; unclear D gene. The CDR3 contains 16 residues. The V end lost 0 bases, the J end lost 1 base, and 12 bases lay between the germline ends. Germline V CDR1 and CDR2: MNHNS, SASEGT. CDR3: CASSEALRRANTEAFF. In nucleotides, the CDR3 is TGTGCCAGCAGTGAAGCGCTTCGGAGAGCGAACACTGAAGCTTTCTTT.

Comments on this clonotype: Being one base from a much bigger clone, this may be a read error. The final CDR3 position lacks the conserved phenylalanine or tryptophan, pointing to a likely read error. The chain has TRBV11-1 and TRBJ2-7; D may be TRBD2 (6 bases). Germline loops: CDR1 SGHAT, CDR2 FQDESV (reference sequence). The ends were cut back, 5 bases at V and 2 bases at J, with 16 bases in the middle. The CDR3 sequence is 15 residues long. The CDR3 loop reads CASSPESGSAYEQYL. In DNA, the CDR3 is TGTGCCAGCAGCCCGGAGAGCGGGTCGGCCTACGAGCAGTACTTA.

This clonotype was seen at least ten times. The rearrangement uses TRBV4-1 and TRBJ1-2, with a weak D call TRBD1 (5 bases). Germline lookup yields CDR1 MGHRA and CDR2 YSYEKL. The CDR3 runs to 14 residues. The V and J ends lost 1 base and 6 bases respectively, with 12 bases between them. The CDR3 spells CASSQAAGQDGYTF. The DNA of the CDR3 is TGCGCCAGCAGCCAAGCGGCAGGGCAGGATGGCTACACCTTC.

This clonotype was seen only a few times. This chain's CDR3 is CASSVGTKLYEQYF. For the CDR3, the DNA is TGTGCCAGCAGCGTCGGGACCAAACTCTACGAGCAGTACTTC. V gene TRBV3-1 combines with J gene TRBJ2-7; D might be TRBD1 or TRBD2, each matching 5 bases. CDR1 and CDR2 (germline): LGHDT, YNNKEL (reference sequence). The CDR3 is 14 residues long. V lost 5 bases, J lost 3 bases, and 14 bases lay in between.

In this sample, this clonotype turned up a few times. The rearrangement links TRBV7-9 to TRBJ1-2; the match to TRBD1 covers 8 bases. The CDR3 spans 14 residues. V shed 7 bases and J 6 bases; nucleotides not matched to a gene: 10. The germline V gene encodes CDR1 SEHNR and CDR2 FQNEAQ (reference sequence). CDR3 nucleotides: TGTGCCAGCACCCAGCCGTCGACAGGGGATGGCTACACCTTC. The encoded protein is CASTQPSTGDGYTF.

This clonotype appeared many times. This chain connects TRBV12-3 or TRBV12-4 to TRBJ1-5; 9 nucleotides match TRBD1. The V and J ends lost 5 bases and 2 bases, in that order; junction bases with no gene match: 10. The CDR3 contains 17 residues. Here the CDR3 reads CASSTTTGGGGNQPQHF. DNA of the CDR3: TGTGCCAGCAGTACTACAACAGGGGGCGGGGGCAATCAGCCCCAGCATTTT.

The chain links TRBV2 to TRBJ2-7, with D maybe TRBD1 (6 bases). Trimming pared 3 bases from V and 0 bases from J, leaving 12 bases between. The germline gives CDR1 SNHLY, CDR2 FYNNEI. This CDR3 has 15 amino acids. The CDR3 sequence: CASSEDSSSSYEQYF. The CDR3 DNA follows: TGTGCCAGCAGTGAGGACAGCTCGAGCTCCTACGAGCAGTACTTC.

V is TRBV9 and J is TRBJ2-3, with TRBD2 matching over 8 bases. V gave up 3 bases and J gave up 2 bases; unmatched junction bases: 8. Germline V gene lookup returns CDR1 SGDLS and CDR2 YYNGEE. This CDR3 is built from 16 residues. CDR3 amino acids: CASSADTSGVTDTQYF. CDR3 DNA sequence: TGTGCCAGCAGCGCTGACACTAGCGGCGTCACAGATACGCAGTATTTT.

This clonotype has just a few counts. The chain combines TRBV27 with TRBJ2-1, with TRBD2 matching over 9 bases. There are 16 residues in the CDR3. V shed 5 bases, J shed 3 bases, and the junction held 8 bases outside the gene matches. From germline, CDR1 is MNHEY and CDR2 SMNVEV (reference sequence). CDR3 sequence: CASSPGGAGGYNEQFF. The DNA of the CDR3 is TGTGCCAGCAGTCCTGGGGGAGCGGGGGGCTACAATGAGCAGTTCTTC.